The present T cell receptor beta chain was sequenced within a study of T cell changes during pregnancy in multiple sclerosis (dated by TCRdb to about 2019). Looking at the study overall: The study looked at changes in the T cell repertoire across pregnancy in women with multiple sclerosis.

The library was produced with the immunoSEQ multiplex PCR assay. The table was pulled from immuneACCESS by TCRdb, which kept in-frame rearrangements only. Such tables lose some clones; where checked, under half of the loss comes from unresolved V genes, and the rest has no known cause. Here the sample has about 25,000 clones; roughly 86% occur a single time. Clones ranked in the top ten supply about 12% of the sample. V and J lose 4 bases and 5 bases, and a span of 17 bases separates them. The CDR3 runs 15 residues from the cysteine to the phenylalanine. CDR3 DNA only is kept here, 45 bases in frame from base 1. Sequences SGHRS (CDR1) and YFSETQ (CDR2) are obtained from the germline V gene. This clone appeared a single time. Its specific antigen is unknown. Base qualities are not provided; no much larger clone lies one nucleotide away.

Specimen: CD8+ T cells from peripheral blood mononuclear cells, collected in the first trimester of pregnancy. The chain links TRBV5-1 with TRBJ2-3; perhaps TRBD1 is the D gene, with 6 bases matching. The TCR was taken from a female donor in good health, enrolled as a control in a pregnancy study. The nucleotide sequence is given as TGCGCCAGCAGCGCGTACAGGGTGTTGGTAGATACGCAGTATTTT. It encodes CASSAYRVLVDTQYF.